A single sample gave rise to the 22 T cell receptor beta chains below, sequenced in a study of beta chain features in type 1 diabetes. Isolated RNA was reverse transcribed in full, so expressed TCRB transcripts were sequenced. The repertoire was sequenced with immunoSEQ multiplex PCR; TCRdb's copy has only in-frame clones and lacks some. Of 200,000 to 250,000 clones listed, roughly a tenth were seen once; the top ten hold roughly 1.4%. Sequencing was carried out using central memory CD4+ T cells from blood. The receptors here all came from a man between 18 and 35 years old in good health.

The chain couples TRBV28 to TRBJ2-5; D remains unclear. This CDR3 comprises 13 residues. Germline CDR1 MDHEN, CDR2 SYDVKM. V gave up 3 bases and J gave up 3 bases, with 8 bases separating them. The CDR3 DNA reads TGTGCCAGCAGTTTTTTTGGGAAAGAGACCCAGTACTTC. It yields the protein CASSFFGKETQYF.

The chain recombines TRBV18 with TRBJ2-7; 11 nucleotides agree with TRBD2. CDR1 and CDR2 from the germline V gene are KGHSH and LQKENI. V trimming: 1 base; J trimming: 2 bases; junction bases outside the gene matches: 4. CDR3 size: 16 residues. For the CDR3, the DNA is TGTGCCAGCTCACCACGGGGGACTAGCGGACCCTACGAGCAGTACTTC. Its protein is CASSPRGTSGPYEQYF.

The chain couples TRBV29-1 to TRBJ2-1, with 12 bases lining up with TRBD2. The CDR3 is 15 amino acids. The V gene end was trimmed by 1 base and the J gene end by 10 bases; junction bases not matched to a gene: 8. CDR1 is SQVTM and CDR2 is ANQGSEA in the germline V gene. CDR3 region: CSVEGTSGGTGEQFF. For the CDR3, the DNA is TGCAGCGTTGAAGGTACTAGCGGGGGGACAGGAGAGCAGTTCTTC.

In its sample, this clone was seen many times. The chain couples TRBV19 to TRBJ2-3; D unclear. Per the germline V gene, CDR1 is LNHDA and CDR2 is SQIVND (reference sequence). Trimming took 3 bases from V and 4 from J, leaving 11 bases between them. The CDR3 contains 14 residues. The chain's CDR3 is CASSIPGPPDTQYF. The CDR3 coding sequence is TGTGCCAGTAGTATTCCAGGCCCTCCAGATACGCAGTATTTT.

The table lists this clone with a few counts. The V and J genes are TRBV28 and TRBJ2-5, with D possibly being TRBD2 (5 bases). The V and J ends lost 6 bases and 7 bases respectively, with 18 bases between them. The V gene's germline CDR1 is MDHEN and CDR2 SYDVKM. The CDR3 has 14 amino acids. CDR3 region: CASSPPGGLATQYF. In DNA, the CDR3 is TGTGCCAGCAGCCCACCCGGCGGGCTGGCGACCCAGTACTTC.

The rearrangement links TRBV6-1 to TRBJ2-5; perhaps TRBD2 as D (5 bases). This CDR3 has 13 residues. V dropped 7 bases and J dropped 1 base, with 10 bases sitting between them. Germline assignment: CDR1 MNHNS and CDR2 SASEGT. The CDR3 region is CASNPRGQETQYF. As DNA, the CDR3 is TGTGCCAGCAACCCCCGGGGCCAAGAGACCCAGTACTTC.

In this sample, this clone turned up a few times. J is TRBJ2-1 and V is TRBV30, with D possibly matching TRBD1 (7 bases). Germline V gives CDR1 GTSNPN, CDR2 SVGIG (reference sequence). Trimming left V 3 bases short and J 0 bases short, with 9 bases between. The CDR3 length is 14 residues. The CDR3, as DNA: TGTGCCTGGAGGCGGGACAGCTCCTACAATGAGCAGTTCTTC. It specifies CAWRRDSSYNEQFF.

The V and J genes are TRBV5-1 and TRBJ1-2; perhaps TRBD1 as D (6 bases). The CDR3 length is 13 residues. Trimming cost V 4 bases and J 2 bases, with 9 bases left between them. CDR1 is SGHRS, CDR2 YFSETQ, per germline. CDR3 in amino acids: CASSQQGNYGYTF. The CDR3 nucleotides are TGCGCCAGCAGCCAACAGGGCAACTATGGCTACACCTTC.

This chain links TRBV7-2 with TRBJ2-3; D gene ambiguous. Trimming cost V 1 base and J 7 bases, with 9 bases left between them. The CDR3 loop spans 13 amino acids. Germline values: CDR1 SGHTA, CDR2 FQGNSA. CDR3 nucleotide sequence: TGTGCCAGCAGCTTAGACAACTTCTATACGCAGTATTTT. Translation: CASSLDNFYTQYF. Drawing the rest from reference TRBV7-2 and TRBJ2-3, the complete variable domain is GAGVSQSPSNKVTEKGKDVELRCDPISGHTALYWYRQSLGQGLEFLIYFQGNSAPDKSGLPSDRFSAERTGGSVSTLTIQRTQQEDSAVYLCASSLDNFYTQYFGPGTRLTVL.

This clone was recorded many times. V gene TRBV30 combines with J gene TRBJ2-6; the D is unclear. The germline V gene encodes CDR1 GTSNPN and CDR2 SVGIG (reference sequence). Trimming took off 1 base at V and 1 base at J, with 11 bases between the two ends. This CDR3 contains 16 residues. The CDR3 loop reads CAWSAAGLSGANVLTF. In nucleotides, the CDR3 is TGTGCCTGGAGTGCGGCAGGCCTGTCTGGGGCCAACGTCCTGACTTTC.

The V gene is TRBV7-9, the J gene TRBJ2-5, with TRBD2 matching over 7 bases. This CDR3 is 15 amino acids long. Trimming removed 3 bases from V and 2 bases from J; junction bases left unmatched: 6. Germline-derived CDR1 and CDR2 are SEHNR and FQNEAQ (reference sequence). The CDR3 reads CASSFGREEQETQYF. The CDR3 DNA is TGTGCCAGCAGCTTTGGACGGGAGGAACAAGAGACCCAGTACTTC.

This clone showed up just a few times. The chain joins TRBV5-1 to TRBJ1-1; no firm D call. Deletions cut 5 bases from V and 7 bases from J, with 12 bases between. Germline loops: CDR1 SGHRS, CDR2 YFSETQ. The CDR3 is made up of 12 amino acids. The CDR3 is CASSLDRIEAFF. In DNA form, the CDR3 reads TGCGCCAGCAGTCTGGACCGTATTGAAGCTTTCTTT.

The chain carries TRBV13 and TRBJ2-3, with D tentatively TRBD1 (5 bases). The CDR3 consists of 14 residues. The germline gives CDR1 PRHDT, CDR2 FYEKMQ (reference sequence). Trimming cost V 5 bases and J 4 bases, with 13 bases left between them. The CDR3 protein is CASSPQGGADTQYF. In DNA, the CDR3 is TGTGCCAGCAGCCCCCAGGGTGGGGCAGATACGCAGTATTTT.

This clone was counted ten times or more. This chain connects TRBV18 to TRBJ2-4, with D possibly being TRBD2 (6 bases). Trimming stripped 4 bases from V and 7 bases from J, with 14 bases between. The CDR3 runs to 14 residues. Germline CDR1 and CDR2: KGHSH and LQKENI. The CDR3 sequence: CASSLDTGSNIQYF. CDR3 coding DNA: TGTGCCAGCTCACTCGATACCGGGAGTAACATTCAGTACTTC.

This clone was counted a single time. The chain is built from TRBV11-2 and TRBJ2-3, with 7 bases matching TRBD1. Germline-derived CDR1 and CDR2 are SGHAT and FQNNGV. The V segment lost 1 base and the J segment 5 bases; nucleotides outside the gene matches: 6. This CDR3 is 15 amino acids long. CDR3 sequence reads: CASSLGGGAGDTQYF. The CDR3 DNA reads TGTGCCAGCAGCTTAGGAGGGGGCGCGGGAGATACGCAGTATTTT.

This sequence joins TRBV28 and TRBJ1-5; D is undetermined. Deletions cut 1 base from V and 6 bases from J, with 13 bases between. The CDR3 has 15 residues. Germline V gives CDR1 MDHEN, CDR2 SYDVKM. This CDR3 is CASSLSAGGSQPQHF. Here the CDR3 DNA reads TGTGCCAGCAGTTTATCGGCCGGCGGTAGTCAGCCCCAGCATTTT.

V usage is TRBV29-1 and J usage is TRBJ2-6; D possibly corresponds to TRBD2 (5 bases). From germline, CDR1 is SQVTM and CDR2 ANQGSEA. The CDR3 has 13 residues. V lost 6 bases and J 0 bases, leaving 6 bases between the germline ends. CDR3 sequence (DNA): TGCAGCGTGAGGGTCTCTGGGGCCAACGTCCTGACTTTC. It is translated as CSVRVSGANVLTF.

J is TRBJ2-3 and V is TRBV6-5, with 10 bases lining up with TRBD2. Germline CDR1 MNHEY, CDR2 SVGAGI. V was clipped by 4 bases and J by 4 bases; unmatched bases: 2. CDR3 length: 14 amino acids. The CDR3 reads CASSSGTSADTQYF. As DNA, the CDR3 is TGTGCCAGCAGTTCCGGGACTAGCGCAGATACGCAGTATTTT.

This rearrangement joins TRBV14 to TRBJ1-2; the D is unclear. V was clipped by 3 bases and J by 4 bases, with 9 bases between them. Germline values: CDR1 SGHDN, CDR2 FVKESK. The CDR3 covers 13 residues. In DNA form, the CDR3 reads TGTGCCAGCAGCCAGGAAGAAGGCTATGGCTACACCTTC. It encodes CASSQEEGYGYTF.

This clone showed up just a few times. V and J are TRBV4-3 and TRBJ1-1; TRBD1 matches at 7 bases. The CDR3 spans 15 residues. With 4 bases clipped from V and 1 base from J, the junction kept 6 bases outside the gene matches. CDR1 and CDR2 from the germline V gene are LGHNA and YSLEER. CDR3 amino acids: CASSRNTGENTEAFF. Here the CDR3 DNA reads TGCGCCAGCAGCCGGAATACAGGGGAGAACACTGAAGCTTTCTTT.

This clone showed up just a few times. The chain couples TRBV5-4 to TRBJ2-2, with D possibly matching TRBD1 (6 bases). Germline V gene data show CDR1 as SGHNT and CDR2 as YYREEE (reference sequence). The V end was cut by 4 bases, the J end by 4 bases, with 11 bases between. The CDR3 has 14 amino acids. The CDR3 nucleotides read TGTGCCAGCAGCGGGGACATGTCCACCGGGGAGCTGTTTTTT. Protein product: CASSGDMSTGELFF.

This chain joins TRBV30 and TRBJ2-2, with D unclear. V dropped 3 bases and J dropped 6 bases, with 11 bases sitting between them. The CDR3 contains 13 residues. Per germline, CDR1 GTSNPN and CDR2 SVGIG (reference sequence). The CDR3 protein is CAWRQQSSGELFF. The CDR3 DNA follows: TGTGCCTGGAGGCAGCAATCTTCCGGGGAGCTGTTTTTT. Drawing the rest from reference TRBV30 and TRBJ2-2, the complete variable domain is SQTIHQWPATLVQPVGSPLSLECTVEGTSNPNLYWYRQAAGRGLQLLFYSVGIGQISSEVPQNLSASRPQDRQFILSSKKLLLSDSGFYLCAWRQQSSGELFFGEGSRLTVL.